This entry concerns a single TCR beta chain. In the source study's methods: Quantification of nucleated cells was approximated via reference gene primer amplification. Sequenced by immunoSEQ multiplex PCR; TCRdb stores in-frame clones only, minus some. The DNA gave D and trimming, while V, J and clone size come from that table. The sample holds approximately 320,000 clones, under 90% seen once. This record comes from a study of blood T cell repertoires in COVID-19. Study-wide background: Samples representing acute and convalescent COVID-19 were sourced from the United States, Italy and Spain. Sources were T cells, B-cell-depleted T cells, or PBMCs; the material itself was cDNA or gDNA.

CDR1 is SEHNR, CDR2 FQNEAQ, per germline (reference sequence). This CDR3 spans 13 amino acids. V gave up 5 bases and J gave up 12 bases; unmatched junction bases: 10. A Seattle source enrolled patients during active infection and followed them longitudinally. This sequence joins TRBV7-9 and TRBJ2-1, with 7 bases identical to TRBD2. Sequencing was done on a sample of peripheral blood. The TCR sequence derives from a woman aged 25 to 39 with COVID-19, enrolled during active disease. The CDR3 coding sequence is TGTGCCAGCAGCCTGGGGAGGGGACTTGGGCAGTTCTTC. Translating it yields CASSLGRGLGQFF.